The clone carrying this T cell receptor beta chain was seen only once. Its antigen is still unknown. This entry belongs to a study of blood T cells in healthy people across ages. With a J-beta primer mix and a sample-barcoded 5' primer, a second PCR ran roughly 7 to 11 cycles. Through a template-switch adaptor with 12 random nucleotides, each cDNA molecule received a tag. TCRdb re-derived calls from the 5' RACE reads in MiXCR, one entry per CDR3 protein. The sample lists around 580,000 distinct CDR3 sequences, around 48% occurring once. V was pared by 1 base and J by 4 bases, with 18 bases between. In germline, CDR1 is SGHRS, CDR2 YFSETQ. The CDR3 length is 17 residues. Study-level findings and limits: Percentage of naive T cells showed a strong correlation with TCR beta diversity. Shifts in expanded clonotypes may have been confounded by donor CMV status, which was unknown.

The chain uses TRBV5-1 and TRBJ2-1; D gene uncertain. Sequenced sample: blood. This clonotype was obtained from a man at least 80 years old in good health. CDR3 nucleotides: TGCGCCAGCAGCTTGATAGCCGGGCTCTCCACTTACAATGAGCAGTTCTTC. Amino acid sequence: CASSLIAGLSTYNEQFF.